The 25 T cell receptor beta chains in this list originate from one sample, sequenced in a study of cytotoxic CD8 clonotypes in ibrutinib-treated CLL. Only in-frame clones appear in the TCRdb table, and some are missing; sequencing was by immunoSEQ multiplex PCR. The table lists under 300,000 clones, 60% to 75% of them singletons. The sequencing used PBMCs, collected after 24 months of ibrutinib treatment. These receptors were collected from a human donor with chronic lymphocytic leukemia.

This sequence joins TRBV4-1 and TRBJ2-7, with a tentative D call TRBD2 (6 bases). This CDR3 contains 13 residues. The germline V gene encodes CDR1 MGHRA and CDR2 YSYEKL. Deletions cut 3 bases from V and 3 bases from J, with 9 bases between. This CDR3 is CASSHHSGYEQYF. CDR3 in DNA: TGCGCCAGCAGCCACCATAGCGGCTACGAGCAGTACTTC.

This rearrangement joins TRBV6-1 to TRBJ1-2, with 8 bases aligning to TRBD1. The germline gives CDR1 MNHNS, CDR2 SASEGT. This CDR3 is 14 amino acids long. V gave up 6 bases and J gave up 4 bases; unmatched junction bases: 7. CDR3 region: CASRTGQGGYGYTF. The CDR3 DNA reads TGTGCCAGCAGAACAGGACAGGGCGGCTATGGCTACACCTTC.

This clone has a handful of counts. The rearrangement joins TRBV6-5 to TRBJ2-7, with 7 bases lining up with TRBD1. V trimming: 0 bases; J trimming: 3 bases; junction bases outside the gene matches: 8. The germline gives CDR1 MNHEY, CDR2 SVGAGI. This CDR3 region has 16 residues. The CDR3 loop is CASSYSLGQAFYEQYF. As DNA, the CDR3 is TGTGCCAGCAGTTACTCCCTAGGACAGGCCTTCTACGAGCAGTACTTC.

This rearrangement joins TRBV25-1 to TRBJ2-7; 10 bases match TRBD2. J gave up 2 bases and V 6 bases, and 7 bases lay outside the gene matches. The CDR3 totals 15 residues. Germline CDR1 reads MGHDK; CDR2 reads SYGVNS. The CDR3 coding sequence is TGTGCCAGCAGCGAGCCCGGGACTAGCGCCTACGAGCAGTACTTC. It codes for CASSEPGTSAYEQYF.

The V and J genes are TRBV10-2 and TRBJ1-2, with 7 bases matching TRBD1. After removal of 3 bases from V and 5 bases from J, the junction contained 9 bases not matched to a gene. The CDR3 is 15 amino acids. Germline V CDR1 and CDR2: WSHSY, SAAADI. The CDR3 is CASSDRTGAGYGYTF. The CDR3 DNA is TGCGCCAGCAGTGATAGAACAGGGGCTGGGTATGGCTACACCTTC.

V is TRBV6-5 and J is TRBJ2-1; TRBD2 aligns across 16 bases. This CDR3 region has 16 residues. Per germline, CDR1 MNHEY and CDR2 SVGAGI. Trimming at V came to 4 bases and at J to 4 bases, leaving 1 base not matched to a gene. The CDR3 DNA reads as TGTGCCAGCAGTTCGGGACTAGCGGGAGGGTACAATGAGCAGTTCTTC. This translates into CASSSGLAGGYNEQFF.

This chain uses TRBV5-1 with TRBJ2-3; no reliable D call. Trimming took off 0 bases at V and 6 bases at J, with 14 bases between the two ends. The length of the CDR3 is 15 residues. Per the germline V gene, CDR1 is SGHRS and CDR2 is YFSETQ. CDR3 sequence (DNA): TGCGCCAGCAGCTTGGAACTACCTGTTCGGGATACGCAGTATTTT. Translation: CASSLELPVRDTQYF.

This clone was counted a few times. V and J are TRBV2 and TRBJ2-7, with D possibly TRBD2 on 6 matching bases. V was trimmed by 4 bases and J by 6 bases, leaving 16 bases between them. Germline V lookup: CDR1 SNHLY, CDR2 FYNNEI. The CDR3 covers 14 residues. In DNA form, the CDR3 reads TGTGCCAGCAGTGTCGTAACGGGGGAAGGCGAGCAGTACTTC. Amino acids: CASSVVTGEGEQYF.

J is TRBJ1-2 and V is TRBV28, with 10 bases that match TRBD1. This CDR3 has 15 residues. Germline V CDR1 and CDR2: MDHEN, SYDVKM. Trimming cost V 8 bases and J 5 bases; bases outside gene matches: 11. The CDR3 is CASATGTGATYGYTF. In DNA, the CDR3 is TGTGCCAGCGCTACCGGGACAGGGGCTACTTATGGCTACACCTTC.

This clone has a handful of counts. This CDR3 is CASSLETSGKSETQYF. The DNA of the CDR3 is TGTGCCAGCAGCTTAGAAACTAGCGGGAAGAGTGAGACCCAGTACTTC. The chain recombines TRBV7-9 with TRBJ2-5; 10 bases agree with TRBD2. The CDR3 is made up of 16 amino acids. V lost 1 base to trimming and J lost 5 bases; unmatched junction nucleotides: 7. In germline, CDR1 is SEHNR, CDR2 FQNEAQ (reference sequence).

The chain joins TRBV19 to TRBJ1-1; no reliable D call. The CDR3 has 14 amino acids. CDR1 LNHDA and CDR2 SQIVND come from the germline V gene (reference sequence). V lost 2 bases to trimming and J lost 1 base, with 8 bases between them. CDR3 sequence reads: CASSISVANTEAFF. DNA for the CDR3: TGTGCCAGTAGTATAAGTGTTGCGAACACTGAAGCTTTCTTT. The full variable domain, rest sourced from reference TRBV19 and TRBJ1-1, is DGGITQSPKYLFRKEGQNVTLSCEQNLNHDAMYWYRQDPGQGLRLIYYSQIVNDFQKGDIAEGYSVSREKKESFPLTVTSAQKNPTAFYLCASSISVANTEAFFGQGTRLTVV.

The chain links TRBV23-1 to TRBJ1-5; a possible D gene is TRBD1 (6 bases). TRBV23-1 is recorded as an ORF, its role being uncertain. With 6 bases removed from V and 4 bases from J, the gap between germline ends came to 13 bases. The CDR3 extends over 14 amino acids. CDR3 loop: CASRGPDRNQPQHF. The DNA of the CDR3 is TGCGCCAGCAGGGGTCCCGACAGGAATCAGCCCCAGCATTTT.

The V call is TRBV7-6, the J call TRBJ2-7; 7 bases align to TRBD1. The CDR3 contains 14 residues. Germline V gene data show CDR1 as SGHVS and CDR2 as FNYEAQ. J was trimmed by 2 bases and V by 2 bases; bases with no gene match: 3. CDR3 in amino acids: CASSLQQGAYEQYF. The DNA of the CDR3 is TGTGCCAGCAGCTTACAGCAGGGGGCCTACGAGCAGTACTTC.

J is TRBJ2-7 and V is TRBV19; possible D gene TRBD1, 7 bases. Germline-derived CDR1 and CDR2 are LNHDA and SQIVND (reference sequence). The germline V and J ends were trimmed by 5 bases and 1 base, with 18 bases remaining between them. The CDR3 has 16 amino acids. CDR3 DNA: TGTGCCAGTAGTGCAGGGGGTGGAGGGGCATCCTACGAGCAGTACTTC. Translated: CASSAGGGGASYEQYF. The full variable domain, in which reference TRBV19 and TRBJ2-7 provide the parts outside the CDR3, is DGGITQSPKYLFRKEGQNVTLSCEQNLNHDAMYWYRQDPGQGLRLIYYSQIVNDFQKGDIAEGYSVSREKKESFPLTVTSAQKNPTAFYLCASSAGGGGASYEQYFGPGTRLTVT.

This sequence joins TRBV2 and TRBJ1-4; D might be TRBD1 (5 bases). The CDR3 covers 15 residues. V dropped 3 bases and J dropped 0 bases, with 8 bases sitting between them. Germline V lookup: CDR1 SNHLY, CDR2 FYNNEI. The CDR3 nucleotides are TGTGCCAGCAGTGACCAAGGGGCAACTAATGAAAAACTGTTTTTT. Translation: CASSDQGATNEKLFF.

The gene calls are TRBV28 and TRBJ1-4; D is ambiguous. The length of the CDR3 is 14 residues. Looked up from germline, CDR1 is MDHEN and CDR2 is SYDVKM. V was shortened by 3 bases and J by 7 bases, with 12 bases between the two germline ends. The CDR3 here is CASSFPGEVEKLFF. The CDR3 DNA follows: TGTGCCAGCAGTTTCCCTGGAGAAGTTGAAAAACTGTTTTTT.

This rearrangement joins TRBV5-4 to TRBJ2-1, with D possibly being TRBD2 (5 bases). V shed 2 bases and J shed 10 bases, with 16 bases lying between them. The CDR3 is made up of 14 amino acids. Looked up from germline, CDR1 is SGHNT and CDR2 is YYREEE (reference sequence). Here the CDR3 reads CASSFTEWTAEQFF. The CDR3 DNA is TGTGCCAGCAGCTTTACAGAGTGGACTGCGGAGCAGTTCTTC. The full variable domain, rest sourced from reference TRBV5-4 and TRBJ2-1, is ETGVTQSPTHLIKTRGQQVTLRCSSQSGHNTVSWYQQALGQGPQFIFQYYREEENGRGNFPPRFSGLQFPNYSSELNVNALELDDSALYLCASSFTEWTAEQFFGPGTRLTVL.

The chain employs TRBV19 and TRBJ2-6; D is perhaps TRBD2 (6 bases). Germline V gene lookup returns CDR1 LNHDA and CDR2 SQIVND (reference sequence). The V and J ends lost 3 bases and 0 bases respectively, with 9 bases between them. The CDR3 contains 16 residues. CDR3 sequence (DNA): TGTGCCAGTAGTATCTTGGGGGGCTCTGGGGCCAACGTCCTGACTTTC. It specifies CASSILGGSGANVLTF.

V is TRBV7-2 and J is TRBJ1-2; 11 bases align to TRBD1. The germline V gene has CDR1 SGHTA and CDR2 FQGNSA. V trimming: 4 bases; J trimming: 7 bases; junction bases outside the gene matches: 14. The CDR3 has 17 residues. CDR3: CASSSGPGQGALRGYTF. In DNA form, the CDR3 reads TGTGCCAGCAGCTCAGGGCCCGGACAGGGGGCGCTCCGTGGCTACACCTTC.

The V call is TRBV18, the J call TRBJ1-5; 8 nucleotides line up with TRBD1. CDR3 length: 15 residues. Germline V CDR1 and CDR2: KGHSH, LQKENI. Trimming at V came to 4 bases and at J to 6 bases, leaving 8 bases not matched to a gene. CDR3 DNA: TGTGCCAGCTCACAGGGGACAGGAGGGTTTCAGCCCCAGCATTTT. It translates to CASSQGTGGFQPQHF.

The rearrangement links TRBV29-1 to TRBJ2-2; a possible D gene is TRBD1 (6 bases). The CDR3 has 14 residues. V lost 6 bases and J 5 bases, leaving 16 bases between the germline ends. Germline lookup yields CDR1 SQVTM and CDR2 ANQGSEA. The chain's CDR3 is CSVTPQGRTGELFF. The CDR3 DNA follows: TGCAGCGTAACCCCCCAGGGGCGGACCGGGGAGCTGTTTTTT.

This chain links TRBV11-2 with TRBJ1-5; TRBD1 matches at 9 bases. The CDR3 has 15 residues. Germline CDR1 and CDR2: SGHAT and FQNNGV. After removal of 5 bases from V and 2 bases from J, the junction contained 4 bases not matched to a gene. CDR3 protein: CASSRGQGGNQPQHF. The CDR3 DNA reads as TGTGCCAGCAGCCGGGGACAGGGTGGCAATCAGCCCCAGCATTTT.

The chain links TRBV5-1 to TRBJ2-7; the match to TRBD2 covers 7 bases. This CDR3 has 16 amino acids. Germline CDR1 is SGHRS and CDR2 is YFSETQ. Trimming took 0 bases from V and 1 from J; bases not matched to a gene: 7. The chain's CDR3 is CASSLDPGTTSYEQYF. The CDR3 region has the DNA TGCGCCAGCAGCTTGGATCCCGGGACTACATCCTACGAGCAGTACTTC.

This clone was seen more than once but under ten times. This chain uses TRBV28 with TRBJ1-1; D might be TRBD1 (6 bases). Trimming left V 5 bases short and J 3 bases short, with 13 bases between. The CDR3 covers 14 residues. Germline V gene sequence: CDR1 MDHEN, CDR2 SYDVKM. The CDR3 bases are TGTGCCAGCAGTGCCCCAGGGGCCTACACTGAAGCTTTCTTT. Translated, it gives CASSAPGAYTEAFF.

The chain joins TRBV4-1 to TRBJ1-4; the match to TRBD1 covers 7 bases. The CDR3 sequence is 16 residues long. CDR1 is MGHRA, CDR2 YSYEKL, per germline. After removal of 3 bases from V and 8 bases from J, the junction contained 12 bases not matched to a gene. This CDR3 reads CASSQGQGGLSEKLFF. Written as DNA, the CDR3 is TGCGCCAGCAGCCAGGGTCAGGGGGGCCTATCAGAAAAACTGTTTTTT.